These T cell receptor beta chains were read from a single sample in a study of immunodeficiency. TCRdb's copy holds only in-frame clones and misses some; the assay was immunoSEQ multiplex PCR. The data hold a few thousand clones, with approximately 86% observed a single time. Source material: CD4+ T cells from blood. These receptors originate from a girl aged 10 to 17 with POLD1 deficiency. The CDR3 runs from the conserved cysteine through the conserved F or W. Each record gives: D gene, J gene, clone size, V gene, CDR3 protein, CDR3 DNA. A D gene is named only where the DNA matches it firmly. Clone size is stated in some rows and not others, as once, few, many or a class when expanded.

D: -
J: TRBJ2-1
size: -
V: TRBV15
CDR3: CATSPGVESNEQFF
DNA: TGTGCCACCAGTCCAGGGGTCGAAAGCAATGAGCAGTTCTTC

D: TRBD1
J: TRBJ1-1
size: -
V: TRBV6-6
CDR3: CASSYRGQGDTEAFF
DNA: TGTGCCAGCAGTTACAGGGGACAGGGGGACACTGAAGCTTTCTTT

D: -
J: TRBJ1-2
size: -
V: TRBV7-9
CDR3: CASSLVWDNGYTF
DNA: TGTGCCAGCAGCTTAGTCTGGGACAATGGCTACACCTTC

D: -
J: TRBJ2-5
size: -
V: TRBV7-9
CDR3: CASSFVPAGETQYF
DNA: TGTGCCAGCAGCTTCGTCCCAGCGGGAGAGACCCAGTACTTC

D: TRBD2
J: TRBJ2-7
size: once
V: TRBV11-3
CDR3: CASSLGTSGYEQYF
DNA: TGTGCCAGCAGCTTAGGGACTAGCGGCTACGAGCAGTACTTC

D: -
J: TRBJ1-2
size: -
V: TRBV6-5
CDR3: CASRGGPKNYGYTF
DNA: TGTGCCAGCAGGGGGGGACCGAAGAACTATGGCTACACCTTC

D: -
J: TRBJ1-2
size: -
V: TRBV20-1
CDR3: CSASKMPNRVGGYTF
DNA: TGCAGTGCTAGTAAAATGCCGAACAGGGTGGGTGGCTACACCTTC

D: -
J: TRBJ1-1
size: -
V: TRBV4-3
CDR3: CASSQDRGTPNTEAFF
DNA: TGCGCCAGCAGCCAAGATAGGGGGACCCCTAACACTGAAGCTTTCTTT

D: -
J: TRBJ2-7
size: once
V: TRBV3-1/TRBV3-2
CDR3: CASCPFVGGEQYF
DNA: TGTGCCAGCTGTCCCTTCGTCGGTGGCGAGCAGTACTTC

D: -
J: TRBJ2-5
size: -
V: TRBV18
CDR3: CASSRFQETQYF
DNA: TGTGCCAGCTCACGCTTTCAAGAGACCCAGTACTTC

D: -
J: TRBJ1-1
size: -
V: TRBV7-3
CDR3: CASSLMPGGSTEAFF
DNA: TGTGCCAGCAGCTTAATGCCCGGAGGGAGCACTGAAGCTTTCTTT

D: TRBD1
J: TRBJ2-5
size: -
V: TRBV6-5
CDR3: CASLWGQGGETQYF
DNA: TGTGCCAGCCTCTGGGGACAGGGTGGTGAGACCCAGTACTTC

D: -
J: TRBJ2-2
size: -
V: TRBV7-8
CDR3: CASSLAFISGNTGELFF
DNA: TGTGCCAGCAGCTTAGCATTTATAAGCGGGAACACCGGGGAGCTGTTTTTT

D: -
J: TRBJ1-2
size: -
V: TRBV21-1
CDR3: CASSKAGQAPDGYTF
DNA: TGTGCCAGCAGCAAAGCAGGGCAGGCCCCCGATGGCTACACCTTC

D: -
J: TRBJ2-7
size: few
V: TRBV6-2/TRBV6-3
CDR3: CASSFGLGPYEQYF
DNA: TGTGCCAGCAGTTTTGGACTCGGGCCCTACGAGCAGTACTTC

D: -
J: TRBJ1-1
size: once
V: TRBV15
CDR3: CATSRDIGNTEAFF
DNA: TGTGCCACCAGCAGAGATATCGGTAACACTGAAGCTTTCTTT

D: -
J: TRBJ1-2
size: -
V: TRBV5-1
CDR3: CASSFRTDYGYTF
DNA: TGCGCCAGCAGCTTTCGAACGGACTATGGCTACACCTTC

D: TRBD2
J: TRBJ2-2
size: -
V: TRBV3-1/TRBV3-2
CDR3: CASSQLAGTGELFF
DNA: TGTGCCAGCAGCCAACTAGCGGGCACCGGGGAGCTGTTTTTT

D: -
J: TRBJ1-2
size: few
V: TRBV7-2
CDR3: CASSLYRDYGYTF
DNA: TGTGCCAGCAGCTTATACAGGGACTATGGCTACACCTTC

D: TRBD1
J: TRBJ2-7
size: -
V: TRBV7-8
CDR3: CASSLIIGTGFNEQYF
DNA: TGTGCCAGCAGCTTAATTATCGGGACAGGGTTTAACGAGCAGTACTTC

D: TRBD2
J: TRBJ2-7
size: -
V: TRBV2
CDR3: CASSERLAAYEQYF
DNA: TGTGCCAGCAGTGAAAGGCTAGCGGCTTACGAGCAGTACTTC

D: TRBD1
J: TRBJ1-2
size: once
V: TRBV6-1
CDR3: CASSELGTVYGYTF
DNA: TGTGCCAGCAGTGAATTGGGGACAGTTTATGGCTACACCTTC

D: TRBD1
J: TRBJ1-2
size: -
V: TRBV19
CDR3: CASRPGQATNYGYTF
DNA: TGTGCCAGTAGGCCAGGACAGGCTACTAACTATGGCTACACCTTC

D: -
J: TRBJ1-4
size: -
V: TRBV10-2
CDR3: CASSDTSGEKLFF
DNA: TGCGCCAGCAGTGATACCAGTGGGGAGAAACTGTTTTTT

D: TRBD1
J: TRBJ2-3
size: -
V: TRBV7-2
CDR3: CASSFQSVTGSLGTQYF
DNA: TGTGCCAGCAGCTTTCAGTCCGTGACAGGGAGTCTCGGTACGCAGTATTTT

D: -
J: TRBJ1-1
size: -
V: TRBV28
CDR3: CASSEDSMNTEAFF
DNA: TGTGCCAGCAGTGAGGACAGCATGAACACTGAAGCTTTCTTT

D: -
J: TRBJ2-6
size: -
V: TRBV5-6
CDR3: CASSTIGGIYSGANVLTF
DNA: TGTGCCAGCAGCACGATTGGGGGTATTTACTCTGGGGCCAACGTCCTGACTTTC

D: -
J: TRBJ1-5
size: -
V: TRBV5-8
CDR3: CASSSSNGPQHF
DNA: TGTGCCAGCAGCTCCTCTAATGGGCCCCAGCATTTT

D: TRBD1
J: TRBJ2-7
size: -
V: TRBV4-1
CDR3: CASSQIGGQGKEQYF
DNA: TGCGCCAGCAGCCAAATAGGGGGACAGGGAAAGGAGCAGTACTTC

D: -
J: TRBJ2-2
size: -
V: TRBV5-1
CDR3: CASSLGTTGELFF
DNA: TGCGCCAGCAGCTTGGGGACAACCGGGGAGCTGTTTTTT

D: TRBD1
J: TRBJ1-5
size: -
V: TRBV7-2
CDR3: CASSDRGLNQPQHF
DNA: TGTGCCAGCAGCGACAGGGGGCTCAATCAGCCCCAGCATTTT

D: -
J: TRBJ2-7
size: -
V: TRBV18
CDR3: CASSPLMVASLYEQYF
DNA: TGTGCCAGCTCACCACTAATGGTAGCTAGTCTCTACGAGCAGTACTTC

D: TRBD1
J: TRBJ1-4
size: -
V: TRBV7-8
CDR3: CASSLKGLRRQGIMGTNEKLFF
DNA: TGTGCCAGCAGCTTAAAGGGCCTCCGGAGACAGGGGATAATGGGGACTAATGAAAAACTGTTTTTT

D: -
J: TRBJ2-1
size: -
V: TRBV7-9
CDR3: CASSPGLHIQNEQFF
DNA: TGTGCCAGCAGCCCGGGACTTCATATACAGAATGAGCAGTTCTTC

D: -
J: TRBJ1-3
size: -
V: TRBV6-5
CDR3: CASRQGSGNTIYF
DNA: TGTGCCAGCAGGCAGGGCTCTGGAAACACCATATATTTT

D: -
J: TRBJ1-6
size: -
V: TRBV9
CDR3: CASSVSRNSPLHF
DNA: TGTGCCAGCAGCGTCTCTAGGAATTCACCCCTCCACTTT

D: TRBD1
J: TRBJ1-1
size: -
V: TRBV20-1
CDR3: CSASGQGNTEAFF
DNA: TGCAGTGCTAGTGGACAGGGGAACACTGAAGCTTTCTTT

D: TRBD1
J: TRBJ2-3
size: -
V: TRBV27
CDR3: CASSSLYRGRGTDTQYF
DNA: TGTGCCAGCAGTTCTCTATACAGGGGACGGGGCACAGATACGCAGTATTTT

D: -
J: TRBJ2-3
size: -
V: TRBV27
CDR3: CASSLSFSLGTDTQYF
DNA: TGTGCCAGCAGTTTATCCTTTTCTCTAGGCACAGATACGCAGTATTTT

D: -
J: TRBJ1-6
size: -
V: TRBV19
CDR3: CASTAEVRNSPLHF
DNA: TGTGCCAGTACCGCCGAGGTTAGGAATTCACCCCTCCACTTT

D: -
J: TRBJ2-2
size: once
V: TRBV2
CDR3: CASSDLGTGELFF
DNA: TGTGCCAGCAGTGATTTAGGCACCGGGGAGCTGTTTTTT

D: -
J: TRBJ2-3
size: -
V: TRBV2
CDR3: CASRRAESTDTQYF
DNA: TGTGCCAGCAGGAGGGCCGAGAGCACAGATACGCAGTATTTT

D: TRBD1
J: TRBJ1-5
size: few
V: TRBV18
CDR3: CASSSRTGGQPQHF
DNA: TGTGCCAGCTCATCTAGGACAGGGGGTCAGCCCCAGCATTTT

D: -
J: TRBJ2-3
size: -
V: TRBV28
CDR3: CASGRSDTQYF
DNA: TGTGCCAGCGGGCGATCAGATACGCAGTATTTT

D: TRBD1
J: TRBJ2-7
size: few
V: TRBV5-4
CDR3: CASSRPGQGSYEQYF
DNA: TGTGCCAGCAGCCGACCGGGACAGGGGAGCTACGAGCAGTACTTC

D: TRBD2
J: TRBJ2-1
size: -
V: TRBV28
CDR3: CASLPGTSAYNEQFF
DNA: TGTGCCAGCCTTCCCGGGACTAGCGCATACAATGAGCAGTTCTTC

D: TRBD1
J: TRBJ1-1
size: -
V: TRBV7-9
CDR3: CASSSTGVTEAFF
DNA: TGTGCCAGCAGCTCCACAGGGGTCACTGAAGCTTTCTTT

D: -
J: TRBJ2-7
size: -
V: TRBV10-2
CDR3: CASSESRGTQYF
DNA: TGCGCCAGCAGTGAGTCGAGGGGGACACAGTACTTC

D: -
J: TRBJ1-4
size: once
V: TRBV20-1
CDR3: CSATVDEKLFF
DNA: TGCAGTGCAACAGTTGATGAAAAACTGTTTTTT

D: -
J: TRBJ2-7
size: -
V: TRBV27
CDR3: CASSLSILGTYEQYF
DNA: TGTGCCAGCAGTTTATCGATACTGGGGACCTACGAGCAGTACTTC

D: -
J: TRBJ2-5
size: -
V: TRBV5-4
CDR3: CASSFFGSGRTQYF
DNA: TGTGCCAGCAGCTTCTTTGGTAGCGGACGAACCCAGTACTTC

D: TRBD1
J: TRBJ1-6
size: -
V: TRBV5-1
CDR3: CASSYRTGGVNSPLHF
DNA: TGCGCCAGCAGCTATCGGACAGGGGGCGTAAATTCACCCCTCCACTTT

D: -
J: TRBJ2-3
size: -
V: TRBV5-1
CDR3: CASRDLADTQYF
DNA: TGCGCCAGCAGGGATCTAGCAGATACGCAGTATTTT